This TCR beta chain emerged from a study of blood T cell repertoires in COVID-19. Study-wide context: The origin of the acute and convalescent COVID-19 samples was the United States, Italy and Spain.

Method: immunoSEQ multiplex PCR; TCRdb's copy keeps in-frame clones and lacks some. Of around 460,000 clones listed, about 90% were seen once; the top ten hold 0.8% to 1%. Patients of the Seattle cohort, enrolled during active infection, were followed longitudinally. This CDR3 region has 13 residues. Germline V gives CDR1 SGHRS, CDR2 YFSETQ. V gave up 2 bases and J gave up 6 bases; unmatched junction bases: 4. This chain connects TRBV5-1 to TRBJ2-7; 8 nucleotides agree with TRBD1. The TCR comes from a man aged 18 to 30 with COVID-19, enrolled during active disease. The material sequenced was peripheral blood. This CDR3 reads CASSFGQGGEQYF. The CDR3 DNA reads TGCGCCAGCAGCTTCGGACAGGGAGGCGAGCAGTACTTC.